Given below is one T cell receptor (beta chain) in context. This CDR3 region has 8 residues. CDR1 SEHNR and CDR2 FQNEAQ come from the germline V gene (reference sequence). V was cut by 8 bases and J by 7 bases, with 2 bases left in between. These data belong to a study of T-cell memory formation after mild COVID-19. Constant-segment primers and 5'RACE yielded cDNA libraries for TCR alpha and TCR beta, each carrying sample barcodes and UMIs. In TCRdb, the 5' RACE reads were re-called with MiXCR into one record per CDR3 protein. The sample holds 400,000 to 550,000 distinct CDR3 sequences, roughly 23% seen once.

Specimen: PBMCs or a T cell subset sorted from them (not recorded which). The chain has TRBV7-9 and TRBJ1-1; D gene unclear. This receptor was identified in an adult woman who had mild COVID-19 (a few samples of this study predate the infection). Cell type and time point are not known. The CDR3 DNA is TGTGCCAGCGGTGAAGCTTTCTTT. Its protein is CASGEAFF.